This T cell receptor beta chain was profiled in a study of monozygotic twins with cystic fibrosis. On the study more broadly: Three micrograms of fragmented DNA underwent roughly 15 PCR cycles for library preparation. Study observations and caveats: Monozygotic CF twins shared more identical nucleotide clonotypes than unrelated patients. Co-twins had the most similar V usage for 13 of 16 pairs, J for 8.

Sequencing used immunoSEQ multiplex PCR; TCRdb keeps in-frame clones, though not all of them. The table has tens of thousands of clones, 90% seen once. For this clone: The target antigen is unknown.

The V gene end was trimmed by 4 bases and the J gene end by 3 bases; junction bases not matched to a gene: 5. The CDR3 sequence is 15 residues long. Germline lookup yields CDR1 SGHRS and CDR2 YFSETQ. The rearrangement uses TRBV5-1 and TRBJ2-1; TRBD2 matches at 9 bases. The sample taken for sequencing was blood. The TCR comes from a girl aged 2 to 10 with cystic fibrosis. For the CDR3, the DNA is TGCGCCAGCAGCACCGCTAGCGGGGTCTACAATGAGCAGTTCTTC. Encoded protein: CASSTASGVYNEQFF.